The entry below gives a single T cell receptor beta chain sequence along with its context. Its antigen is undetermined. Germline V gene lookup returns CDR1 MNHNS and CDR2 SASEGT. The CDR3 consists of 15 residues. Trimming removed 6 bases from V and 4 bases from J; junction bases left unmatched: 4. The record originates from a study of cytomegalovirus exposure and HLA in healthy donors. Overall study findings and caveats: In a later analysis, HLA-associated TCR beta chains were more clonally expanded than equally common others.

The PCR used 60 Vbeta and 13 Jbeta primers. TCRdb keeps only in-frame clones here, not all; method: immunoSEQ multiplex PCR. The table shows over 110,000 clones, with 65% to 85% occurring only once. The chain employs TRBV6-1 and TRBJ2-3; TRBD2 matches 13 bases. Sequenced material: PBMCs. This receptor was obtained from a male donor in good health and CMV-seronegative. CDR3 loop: CASRPGTSGADTQYF. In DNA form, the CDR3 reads TGTGCCAGCAGACCCGGGACTAGCGGGGCAGATACGCAGTATTTT.